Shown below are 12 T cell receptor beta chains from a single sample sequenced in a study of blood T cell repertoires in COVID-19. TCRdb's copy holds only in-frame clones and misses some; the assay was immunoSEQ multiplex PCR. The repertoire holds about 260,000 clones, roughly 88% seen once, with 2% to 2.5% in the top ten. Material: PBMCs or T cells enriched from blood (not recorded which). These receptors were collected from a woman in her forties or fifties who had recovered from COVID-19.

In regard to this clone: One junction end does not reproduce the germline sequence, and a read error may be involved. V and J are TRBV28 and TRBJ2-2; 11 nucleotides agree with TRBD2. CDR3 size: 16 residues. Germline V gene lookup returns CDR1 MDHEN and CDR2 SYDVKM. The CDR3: CASGLLAGANTGELFF. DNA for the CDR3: TGTGCCAGCGGTTTACTAGCGGGAGCAAACACCGGGGAGCTGTTTTTT. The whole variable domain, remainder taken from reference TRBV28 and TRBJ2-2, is DVKVTQSSRYLVKRTGEKVFLECVQDMDHENMFWYRQDPGLGLRLIYFSYDVKMKEKGDIPEGYSVSREKKERFSLILESASTNQTSMYLCASGLLAGANTGELFFGEGSRLTVL.

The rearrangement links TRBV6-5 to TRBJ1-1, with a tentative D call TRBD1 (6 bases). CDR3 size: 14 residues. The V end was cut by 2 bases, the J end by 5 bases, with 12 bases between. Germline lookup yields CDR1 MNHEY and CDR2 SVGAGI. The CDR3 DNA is TGTGCCAGCAGTTACGGTGGGGGCGGAACTGAAGCTTTCTTT. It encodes CASSYGGGGTEAFF.

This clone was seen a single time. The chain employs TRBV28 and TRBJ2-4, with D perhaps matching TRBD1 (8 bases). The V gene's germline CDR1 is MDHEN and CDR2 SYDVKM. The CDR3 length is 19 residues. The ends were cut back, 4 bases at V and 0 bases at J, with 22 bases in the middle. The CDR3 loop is CASSSYRQGRELAKNIQYF. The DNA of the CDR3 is TGTGCCAGCAGTTCCTATCGACAGGGGAGGGAGTTAGCCAAAAACATTCAGTACTTC.

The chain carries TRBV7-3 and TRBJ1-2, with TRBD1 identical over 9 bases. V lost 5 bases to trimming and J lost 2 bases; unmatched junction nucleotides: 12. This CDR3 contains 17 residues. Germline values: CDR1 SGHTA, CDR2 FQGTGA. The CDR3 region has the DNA TGTGCCAGCAGCCTAGCCTGGGACAGGGAACTCAACTATGGCTACACCTTC. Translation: CASSLAWDRELNYGYTF. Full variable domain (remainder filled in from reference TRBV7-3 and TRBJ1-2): GAGVSQTPSNKVTEKGKYVELRCDPISGHTALYWYRQSLGQGPEFLIYFQGTGAADDSGLPNDRFFAVRPEGSVSTLKIQRTERGDSAVYLCASSLAWDRELNYGYTFGSGTRLTVV.

The CDR3 spells CASRQQLNTEAFF. CDR3 DNA sequence: TGTGCCAGCAGGCAACAATTGAACACTGAAGCTTTCTTT. This chain connects TRBV2 to TRBJ1-1; no definite D call. Germline V gene lookup returns CDR1 SNHLY and CDR2 FYNNEI. The CDR3 has 13 residues. V lost 6 bases and J 0 bases, leaving 8 bases between the germline ends.

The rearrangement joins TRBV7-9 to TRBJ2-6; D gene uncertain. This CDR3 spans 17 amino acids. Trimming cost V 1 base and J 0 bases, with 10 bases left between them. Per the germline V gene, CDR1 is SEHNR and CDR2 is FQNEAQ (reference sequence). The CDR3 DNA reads TGTGCCAGCAGCTTAGGAGGTCGTCGCTCTGGGGCCAACGTCCTGACTTTC. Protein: CASSLGGRRSGANVLTF. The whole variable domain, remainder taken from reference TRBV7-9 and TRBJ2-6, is DTGVSQNPRHKITKRGQNVTFRCDPISEHNRLYWYRQTLGQGPEFLTYFQNEAQLEKSRLLSDRFSAERPKGSFSTLEIQRTEQGDSAMYLCASSLGGRRSGANVLTFGAGSRLTVL.

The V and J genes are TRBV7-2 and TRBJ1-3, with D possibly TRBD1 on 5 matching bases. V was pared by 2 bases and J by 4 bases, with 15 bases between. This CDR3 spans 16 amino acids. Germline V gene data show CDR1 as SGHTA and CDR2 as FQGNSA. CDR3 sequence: CASSLNHAGSGNTIYF. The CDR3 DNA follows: TGTGCCAGCAGCTTAAATCACGCAGGGTCCGGAAACACCATATATTTT.

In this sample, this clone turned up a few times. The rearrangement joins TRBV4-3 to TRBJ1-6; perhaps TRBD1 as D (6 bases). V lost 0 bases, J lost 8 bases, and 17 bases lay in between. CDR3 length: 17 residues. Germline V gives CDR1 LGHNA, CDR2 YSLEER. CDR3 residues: CASSQEFRGRGHSPLHF. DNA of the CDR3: TGCGCCAGCAGCCAAGAGTTTCGGGGCAGGGGCCATTCACCCCTCCACTTT.

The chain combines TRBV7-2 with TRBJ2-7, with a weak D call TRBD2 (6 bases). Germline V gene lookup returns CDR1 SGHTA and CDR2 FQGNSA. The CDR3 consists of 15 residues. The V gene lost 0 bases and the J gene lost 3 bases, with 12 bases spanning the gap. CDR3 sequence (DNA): TGTGCCAGCAGCTTAGCTGGGGGAGGTGACTACGAGCAGTACTTC. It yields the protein CASSLAGGGDYEQYF.

CDR3: CASSQPSGRGYEQYF. CDR3 bases: TGTGCCAGCAGCCAGCCTAGCGGGAGAGGGTACGAGCAGTACTTC. V is TRBV7-9 and J is TRBJ2-7; 10 bases line up with TRBD2. Germline CDR1 and CDR2: SEHNR and FQNEAQ (reference sequence). This CDR3 region has 15 residues. Unmatched junction bases numbered 8, after V lost 5 bases and J lost 4 bases.

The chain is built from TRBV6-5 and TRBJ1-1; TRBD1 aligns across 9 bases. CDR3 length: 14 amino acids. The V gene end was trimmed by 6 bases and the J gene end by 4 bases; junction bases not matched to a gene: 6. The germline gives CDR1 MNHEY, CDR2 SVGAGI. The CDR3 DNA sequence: TGTGCCAGCAGGCACGGACAGGGGAGCACTGAAGCTTTCTTT. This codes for CASRHGQGSTEAFF.

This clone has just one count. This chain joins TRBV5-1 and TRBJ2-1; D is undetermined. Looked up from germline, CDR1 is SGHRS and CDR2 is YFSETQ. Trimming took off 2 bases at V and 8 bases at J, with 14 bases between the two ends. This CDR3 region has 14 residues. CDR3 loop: CASSLTPPSDEQFF. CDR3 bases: TGCGCCAGCAGCTTAACCCCCCCTTCGGATGAGCAGTTCTTC. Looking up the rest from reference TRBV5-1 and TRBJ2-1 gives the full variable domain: KAGVTQTPRYLIKTRGQQVTLSCSPISGHRSVSWYQQTPGQGLQFLFEYFSETQRNKGNFPGRFSGRQFSNSRSEMNVSTLELGDSALYLCASSLTPPSDEQFFGPGTRLTVL.